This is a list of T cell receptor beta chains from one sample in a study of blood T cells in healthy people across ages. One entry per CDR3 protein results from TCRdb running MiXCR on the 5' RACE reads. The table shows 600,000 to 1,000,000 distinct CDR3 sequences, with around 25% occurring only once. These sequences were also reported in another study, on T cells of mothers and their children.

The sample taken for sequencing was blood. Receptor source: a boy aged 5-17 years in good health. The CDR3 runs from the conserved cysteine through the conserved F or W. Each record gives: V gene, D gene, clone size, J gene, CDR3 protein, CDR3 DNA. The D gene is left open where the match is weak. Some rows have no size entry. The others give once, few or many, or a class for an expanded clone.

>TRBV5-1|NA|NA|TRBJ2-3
CASRRFRADTQYF
TGCGCCAGCCGTCGCTTCAGGGCAGATACGCAGTATTTT
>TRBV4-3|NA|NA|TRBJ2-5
CASSQETATISYERYF
TGCGCCAGCAGCCAAGAGACAGCTACAATCTCCTACGAGCGGTACTTC
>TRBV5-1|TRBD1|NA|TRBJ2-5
CASSLTRTGGKETQYF
TGCGCCAGCAGCTTGACGCGGACAGGGGGGAAAGAGACCCAGTACTTC
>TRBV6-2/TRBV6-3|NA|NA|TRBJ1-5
CASSYPDRAQHF
TGTGCCAGCAGTTACCCCGATAGGGCCCAGCATTTT
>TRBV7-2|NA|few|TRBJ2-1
CASSFGLNNEQFF
TGTGCCAGCAGCTTCGGACTTAACAATGAGCAGTTCTTC
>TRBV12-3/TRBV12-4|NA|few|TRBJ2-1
CASWEFPSLAVGPYNEQFF
TGTGCCAGTTGGGAATTCCCTTCATTAGCGGTAGGGCCCTACAATGAGCAGTTCTTC
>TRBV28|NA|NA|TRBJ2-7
CASSLRGRLSYEQYF
TGTGCCAGCAGCCTTCGAGGGCGGCTCTCCTACGAGCAGTACTTC
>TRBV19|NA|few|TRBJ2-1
CASSIYLLHYNEQFF
TGTGCCAGTAGTATTTACTTGTTACATTACAATGAGCAGTTCTTC
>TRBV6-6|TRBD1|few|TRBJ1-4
CASKMGQINEKLFF
TGTGCCAGCAAAATGGGACAGATTAATGAAAAACTGTTTTTT
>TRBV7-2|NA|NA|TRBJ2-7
CASSAGQLTYEQYF
TGTGCCAGCAGCGCCGGACAGCTTACCTACGAGCAGTACTTC
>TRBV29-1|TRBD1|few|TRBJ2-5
CSVGEGTGEETQYF
TGCAGCGTAGGAGAGGGGACAGGGGAGGAGACCCAGTACTTC
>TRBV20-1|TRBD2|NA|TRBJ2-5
CSPKPGLALETQYF
TGCAGTCCGAAACCGGGACTAGCGCTAGAGACCCAGTACTTC
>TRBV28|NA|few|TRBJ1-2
CASSGPVRIGYGYTF
TGTGCCAGCAGTGGCCCCGTGAGGATAGGCTATGGCTACACCTTC
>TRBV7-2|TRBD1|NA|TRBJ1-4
CASSSGGTGDRKLFF
TGTGCCAGCAGTTCAGGCGGGACAGGGGACCGAAAACTGTTTTTT
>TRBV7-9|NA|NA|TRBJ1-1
CASSLGLRLNTEAFF
TGTGCCAGCAGCTTAGGTCTCAGGTTGAACACTGAAGCTTTCTTT
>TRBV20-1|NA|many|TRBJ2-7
CSAPRGRMSYEQYF
TGCAGTGCCCCACGGGGGCGGATGAGCTACGAGCAGTACTTC
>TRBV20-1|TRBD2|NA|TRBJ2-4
CSASSGTRAKNIQYF
TGCAGTGCTTCGAGCGGGACTAGAGCCAAAAACATTCAGTACTTC